This T cell receptor beta chain stems from a study of T cells expressing NK-cell markers. Looking at the study overall: There were seven HCMV-seropositive donors and one seronegative donor among the eight sequenced.

For this clonotype: Its target is not known.

TCRdb reprocessed the 5' RACE reads and keeps a single row for each CDR3 protein, giving no DNA. Its table records a few hundred thousand distinct CDR3 sequences. Germline CDR1 and CDR2: LGHDT and YNNKEL (reference sequence). The CDR3 has 16 amino acids. Points from the study as a whole: Once again these clonotypes came out on top in the CD3+CD56-NKG2C+ fraction of a handful of donors.

The specimen sequenced was blood T cells: a sorted CD56 or NKG2C T cell subset, CD4+ or CD8+ T cells, or bulk PBMC T cells (not recorded which). This sequence was found in a man between 18 and 29 years old in good health. This chain joins TRBV3-1 and TRBJ2-3. The CDR3: CASSQGLDSGTDTQYF.